Presented here are 30 T cell receptor beta chains from one specimen sequenced in a study of blood T cell repertoires in COVID-19. Data came from immunoSEQ multiplex PCR; TCRdb stores just in-frame clones and leaves some out. The table shows roughly 130,000 clones, with around 80% occurring only once. Sequences were obtained from peripheral blood. The receptors were gathered from a man aged 55 to 70 with active or convalescent COVID-19.

Only a few counts were recorded for this clone. The chain is built from TRBV19 and TRBJ2-2, with 11 bases identical to TRBD2. The junction had 3 bases not matched to a gene; V was cut back by 3 bases and J by 0 bases. This CDR3 comprises 17 residues. The germline V gene has CDR1 LNHDA and CDR2 SQIVND (reference sequence). The CDR3 spells CASSMTSGIANTGELFF. The CDR3 coding sequence is TGTGCCAGTAGTATGACTAGCGGGATCGCGAACACCGGGGAGCTGTTTTTT.

This clone was recorded a few times. The chain employs TRBV28 and TRBJ1-5, with 8 bases fitting TRBD1. The junction had 4 bases not matched to a gene; V was cut back by 3 bases and J by 6 bases. CDR3 length equals 14 residues. Germline values: CDR1 MDHEN, CDR2 SYDVKM. The CDR3 nucleotides are TGTGCCAGCAGTTTGCAGGGGGCCACTCAGCCCCAGCATTTT. Its protein product is CASSLQGATQPQHF.

The rearrangement links TRBV6-1 to TRBJ1-1; D uncertain. The V and J ends lost 1 base and 7 bases respectively, with 13 bases between them. This CDR3 has 14 amino acids. The germline gives CDR1 MNHNS, CDR2 SASEGT. The CDR3 here is CASSEVRGWGEAFF. Here the CDR3 DNA reads TGTGCCAGCAGTGAAGTTCGGGGTTGGGGTGAAGCTTTCTTT.

The chain employs TRBV28 and TRBJ1-4, with D unresolved. The ends were cut back, 6 bases at V and 8 bases at J, with 13 bases in the middle. From germline, CDR1 is MDHEN and CDR2 SYDVKM. The CDR3 is 13 residues long. The CDR3 nucleotides read TGTGCCAGCAGGGGTCGGGGTAGGGAAAAACTGTTTTTT. This codes for CASRGRGREKLFF.

The chain uses TRBV5-8 and TRBJ2-6; D not certain. The CDR3 has 16 amino acids. Germline assignment: CDR1 SGHTS and CDR2 YDEGEE. V was pared by 0 bases and J by 0 bases, with 7 bases between. DNA of the CDR3: TGTGCCAGCAGCTTGGGCGACAACTCTGGGGCCAACGTCCTGACTTTC. It yields the protein CASSLGDNSGANVLTF.

The rearrangement uses TRBV28 and TRBJ2-2, with D unresolved. The germline gives CDR1 MDHEN, CDR2 SYDVKM. The CDR3 length is 14 residues. Trimming removed 8 bases at V and 2 bases at J, with 12 bases between. The CDR3 here is CASGPLANTGELFF. CDR3 bases: TGTGCCAGCGGTCCTTTAGCTAACACCGGGGAGCTGTTTTTT.

The CDR3 sequence is CASRLQGAAGELFF. CDR3 DNA sequence: TGTGCCAGCAGGCTTCAAGGGGCAGCCGGGGAGCTGTTTTTT. This chain connects TRBV2 to TRBJ2-2; a weak D match, TRBD1 (5 bases). V lost 6 bases and J lost 6, with 14 bases in between. CDR1 is SNHLY, CDR2 FYNNEI, per germline. This CDR3 has 14 residues.

The chain carries TRBV27 and TRBJ1-6; 7 nucleotides line up with TRBD1. Looked up from germline, CDR1 is MNHEY and CDR2 is SMNVEV (reference sequence). This CDR3 has 18 amino acids. The V segment lost 2 bases and the J segment 3 bases; nucleotides outside the gene matches: 10. The CDR3: CASSLLKTGNDYNSPLHF. Written as DNA, the CDR3 is TGTGCCAGCAGTTTACTGAAGACAGGGAACGACTATAATTCACCCCTCCACTTT.

This clone was found a few times. The chain has TRBV7-9 and TRBJ2-7; D may be TRBD1 (5 bases). Trimming shortened V by 4 bases and J by 2 bases, and 15 bases separated the two germline ends. Germline CDR1 is SEHNR and CDR2 is FQNEAQ (reference sequence). The CDR3 totals 15 residues. DNA for the CDR3: TGTGCCAGCAGCTCCTTAGGGGCTCAAGCCTACGAGCAGTACTTC. Protein product: CASSSLGAQAYEQYF.

The chain joins TRBV7-3 to TRBJ1-1; no firm D call. The V gene lost 1 base and the J gene lost 5 bases, with 8 bases spanning the gap. CDR1 SGHTA and CDR2 FQGTGA come from the germline V gene. CDR3 length: 13 amino acids. CDR3 protein: CASSLKSRTEAFF. DNA for the CDR3: TGTGCCAGCAGCTTAAAGTCTAGGACTGAAGCTTTCTTT. Looking up the rest from reference TRBV7-3 and TRBJ1-1 gives the full variable domain: GAGVSQTPSNKVTEKGKYVELRCDPISGHTALYWYRQSLGQGPEFLIYFQGTGAADDSGLPNDRFFAVRPEGSVSTLKIQRTERGDSAVYLCASSLKSRTEAFFGQGTRLTVV.

The genes are TRBV19 and TRBJ2-1; 10 positions match TRBD2. Germline V gene data show CDR1 as LNHDA and CDR2 as SQIVND (reference sequence). The V and J ends lost 3 bases and 4 bases, in that order; junction bases with no gene match: 6. The CDR3 length is 16 residues. CDR3 DNA: TGTGCCAGTAGTATCAGGTCTAGCGGGAGTTACAATGAGCAGTTCTTC. This translates into CASSIRSSGSYNEQFF.

The rearrangement joins TRBV2 to TRBJ2-1; 12 bases fit TRBD2. V lost 4 bases to trimming and J lost 9 bases; unmatched junction nucleotides: 7. CDR3 length equals 15 residues. Germline values: CDR1 SNHLY, CDR2 FYNNEI. The CDR3 protein is CASSVRTSGIGEQFF. DNA for the CDR3: TGTGCCAGCAGTGTTAGGACTAGCGGGATAGGTGAGCAGTTCTTC.

This chain connects TRBV7-8 to TRBJ2-3, with D perhaps TRBD2 (6 bases). Germline V lookup: CDR1 SGHVS, CDR2 FQNEAQ. Trimming removed 4 bases at V and 6 bases at J, with 23 bases between. The CDR3 loop spans 17 amino acids. The DNA of the CDR3 is TGTGCCAGCAGCTCCCCTCTACCGGGGGAATATGGGGATACGCAGTATTTT. Protein sequence: CASSSPLPGEYGDTQYF.

This clone showed up just once. V usage is TRBV19 and J usage is TRBJ2-7, with 9 bases lining up with TRBD1. The CDR3 totals 16 residues. The V segment lost 5 bases and the J segment 0 bases; nucleotides outside the gene matches: 8. The germline CDR1 and CDR2 sequences are LNHDA and SQIVND (reference sequence). In DNA, the CDR3 is TGTGCCAGTAGTCCTCGGACAGGGGCCCCCTCCTACGAGCAGTACTTC. Its translation: CASSPRTGAPSYEQYF.

This clone was detected only a few times. The chain is built from TRBV30 and TRBJ2-7; 12 nucleotides align to TRBD1. This CDR3 contains 13 residues. V dropped 2 bases and J dropped 8; count of bases not matched to a gene: 4. Germline CDR1 GTSNPN, CDR2 SVGIG (reference sequence). The CDR3 DNA sequence: TGTGCCTGGAGTCCAGGGACAGGGGGCAAGCAGTACTTC. As protein: CAWSPGTGGKQYF. The variable domain in full, completed from reference TRBV30 and TRBJ2-7, reads SQTIHQWPATLVQPVGSPLSLECTVEGTSNPNLYWYRQAAGRGLQLLFYSVGIGQISSEVPQNLSASRPQDRQFILSSKKLLLSDSGFYLCAWSPGTGGKQYFGPGTRLTVT.

The chain has TRBV29-1 and TRBJ2-7, with D possibly TRBD1 on 5 matching bases. The V gene lost 4 bases and the J gene lost 6 bases, with 10 bases spanning the gap. Germline CDR1 and CDR2: SQVTM and ANQGSEA. The CDR3 is 11 amino acids. CDR3 region: CSVGQKGEQYF. CDR3 bases: TGCAGCGTTGGACAGAAAGGCGAGCAGTACTTC.

The chain carries TRBV6-5 and TRBJ1-1, with a weak D call TRBD1 (5 bases). The CDR3 is made up of 16 amino acids. Trimming pared 2 bases from V and 0 bases from J, leaving 13 bases between. CDR1 and CDR2 from the germline V gene are MNHEY and SVGAGI. The CDR3 DNA reads TGTGCCAGCAGTTACGGGCAGGGCACCATGAACACTGAAGCTTTCTTT. Translated: CASSYGQGTMNTEAFF.

The sample holds one count of this clone. This sample also contains other DNA sequences that code for the same CDR3. The chain recombines TRBV5-1 with TRBJ1-4, with 8 nucleotides matching TRBD1. Germline V gives CDR1 SGHRS, CDR2 YFSETQ. This CDR3 is 14 amino acids long. Losses at the gene ends were 4 bases for V and 8 bases for J; bases not matched to a gene: 7. DNA of the CDR3: TGCGCCAGCAGCCCCGGACAGGGAGGGGAAAAACTGTTTTTT. Translated, it gives CASSPGQGGEKLFF.

The V and J genes are TRBV5-4 and TRBJ2-1; TRBD2 matches 7 bases. Germline V gene data show CDR1 as SGHNT and CDR2 as YYREEE (reference sequence). J gave up 0 bases and V 4 bases, and 10 bases lay outside the gene matches. This CDR3 is 17 amino acids long. DNA of the CDR3: TGTGCCAGCAGCCTGGGGGGGGAGAGGAGCTCCTACAATGAGCAGTTCTTC. Its translation: CASSLGGERSSYNEQFF.

This clone was seen more than once but under ten times. The rearrangement links TRBV5-1 to TRBJ2-1; TRBD2 matches 15 bases. V was clipped by 2 bases and J by 4 bases; unmatched bases: 4. The CDR3 consists of 17 residues. The germline V gene has CDR1 SGHRS and CDR2 YFSETQ. The CDR3 protein is CASSFGGTSGGYNEQFF. The CDR3 nucleotides read TGCGCCAGCAGCTTTGGAGGGACTAGCGGGGGGTACAATGAGCAGTTCTTC.

This sequence joins TRBV3-1 (or the pseudogene TRBV3-2) and TRBJ2-1, with D maybe TRBD2 (6 bases). This CDR3 has 17 residues. The germline V gene encodes CDR1 LGHDT and CDR2 YNNKEL (reference sequence). Trimming pared 5 bases from V and 2 bases from J, leaving 19 bases between. Here the CDR3 DNA reads TGTGCCAGCAGCACCTCCCTGAGCGGGTGCGCCTACAATGAGCAGTTCTTC. Amino acid sequence: CASSTSLSGCAYNEQFF.

The chain combines TRBV7-2 with TRBJ1-5; TRBD1 matches 8 bases. The CDR3 totals 15 residues. The J segment lost 3 bases and the V segment lost 1 base, leaving 2 bases of the junction unmatched. Germline CDR1 and CDR2: SGHTA and FQGNSA. The chain's CDR3 is CASSLDRGFNQPQHF. The CDR3 nucleotides are TGTGCCAGCAGCTTAGACAGGGGGTTCAATCAGCCCCAGCATTTT.

The chain joins TRBV28 to TRBJ1-4; TRBD1 might be the D (5 bases). Trimming pared 6 bases from V and 7 bases from J, leaving 15 bases between. CDR1 and CDR2 (germline): MDHEN, SYDVKM. CDR3 size: 14 residues. The CDR3 protein is CASRNGQAGEKLFF. Here the CDR3 DNA reads TGTGCCAGCAGGAACGGACAAGCAGGTGAAAAACTGTTTTTT.

This clone was recorded only once. The J gene is TRBJ2-5, the V gene TRBV5-4; TRBD2 might be the D (6 bases). Germline V gene data show CDR1 as SGHNT and CDR2 as YYREEE (reference sequence). CDR3 size: 15 residues. Trimming stripped 3 bases from V and 5 bases from J, with 17 bases between. The CDR3 here is CASSSPRLVSETQYF. The CDR3 DNA is TGTGCCAGCAGCTCGCCCCGACTAGTGTCGGAGACCCAGTACTTC.

This rearrangement joins TRBV7-3 to TRBJ2-1; D is unresolved. The CDR3 spans 14 residues. The ends were cut back, 5 bases at V and 0 bases at J, with 8 bases in the middle. Germline CDR1 SGHTA, CDR2 FQGTGA. The CDR3 reads CASSGPSSYNEQFF. For the CDR3, the DNA is TGTGCCAGCAGCGGGCCGAGCTCCTACAATGAGCAGTTCTTC.

The rearrangement uses TRBV5-1 and TRBJ2-7, with 8 bases aligning to TRBD2. CDR3 length: 14 residues. Germline trimming cut 0 bases from V and 2 bases from J; bases unmatched to any gene: 1. The germline CDR1 and CDR2 sequences are SGHRS and YFSETQ. This CDR3 reads CASSLGSGTYEQYF. In DNA, the CDR3 is TGCGCCAGCAGCTTGGGTAGCGGGACCTACGAGCAGTACTTC.

In its sample, this clone was seen a few times. This rearrangement joins TRBV2 to TRBJ2-1; 8 positions match TRBD1. CDR3 size: 15 residues. J lost 4 bases, V lost 5 bases, and 7 bases had no gene match. From germline, CDR1 is SNHLY and CDR2 FYNNEI. The CDR3 here is CASSFQGAGYNEQFF. The CDR3 nucleotides are TGTGCCAGCAGTTTCCAGGGGGCAGGTTACAATGAGCAGTTCTTC. Variable domain in full (rest from reference TRBV2 and TRBJ2-1): EPEVTQTPSHQVTQMGQEVILRCVPISNHLYFYWYRQILGQKVEFLVSFYNNEISEKSEIFDDQFSVERPDGSNFTLKIRSTKLEDSAMYFCASSFQGAGYNEQFFGPGTRLTVL.

V is TRBV7-2 and J is TRBJ2-7; D remains unclear. V was trimmed by 5 bases and J by 2 bases, leaving 16 bases between them. The CDR3 is 15 amino acids. Germline loops: CDR1 SGHTA, CDR2 FQGNSA. The CDR3 protein is CASSPSPSEPYEQYF. The CDR3 DNA reads TGTGCCAGCAGCCCCTCGCCGTCGGAGCCCTACGAGCAGTACTTC.

The gene calls are TRBV5-1 and TRBJ2-5; 8 bases match TRBD2. Germline V gene sequence: CDR1 SGHRS, CDR2 YFSETQ. The CDR3 consists of 14 residues. The J segment lost 1 base and the V segment lost 4 bases, leaving 3 bases of the junction unmatched. CDR3 sequence (DNA): TGCGCCAGCAGCATAGGGACTAGCCAAGAGACCCAGTACTTC. Protein: CASSIGTSQETQYF.

This clone was detected a few times. The chain couples TRBV2 to TRBJ2-7, with a tentative D call TRBD1 (5 bases). V was clipped by 7 bases and J by 3 bases, with 10 bases between them. The CDR3 is 12 residues long. Germline V gives CDR1 SNHLY, CDR2 FYNNEI. This chain's CDR3 is CASTRQNYEQYF. The CDR3, as DNA: TGTGCCAGCACTCGACAGAACTACGAGCAGTACTTC. The complete variable domain, with remaining parts taken from reference TRBV2 and TRBJ2-7, reads EPEVTQTPSHQVTQMGQEVILRCVPISNHLYFYWYRQILGQKVEFLVSFYNNEISEKSEIFDDQFSVERPDGSNFTLKIRSTKLEDSAMYFCASTRQNYEQYFGPGTRLTVT.